This is a list of T cell receptor beta chains from one sample in a study of T cells in Graves' hyperthyroidism and ophthalmopathy. TCRdb passed the multiplex PCR reads through MiXCR, listing each CDR3 protein once. This sample yields about 350,000 distinct CDR3 sequences, of which roughly 15% are seen a single time; about 37% belongs to the top ten. The sequencing input was blood. These receptor sequences come from a woman between 35 and 50 years old with Graves' ophthalmopathy. Each CDR3 is given without its conserved first and last residue. Expanded clones get a size class; other rows say once, few or many, or leave the size out.

TRBV4-1	-	TRBJ2-1	ASSQEYSGYYNEQF
TRBV12-3/TRBV12-4	many	TRBJ1-1	ASSLILGLVNTEAF
TRBV12-5	many	TRBJ2-1	ASGERWNEQF
TRBV9	many	TRBJ2-2	ASSVAGGTGELF
TRBV5-1	many	TRBJ1-1	ASSLGFMNTEAF
TRBV20-1	many	TRBJ2-1	SAPDRLDNEQF
TRBV4-1	-	TRBJ2-7	ASSQTRGTDYEQY
TRBV28	many	TRBJ1-5	ASSLSLQPQH
TRBV7-9	many	TRBJ2-1	ASSRDGTEQF
TRBV20-1	-	TRBJ1-5	SARPDQNQPQH
TRBV7-9	few	TRBJ2-1	ASSLVSLEQLGLNEQF
TRBV9	-	TRBJ2-5	ASSGIEGAQY
TRBV7-2	many	TRBJ2-5	ASSPWTSGGRETQY
TRBV2	many	TRBJ2-5	ASSGDSGGLGETQY
TRBV30	-	TRBJ1-4	AWSTIRGVKLF
TRBV20-1	many	TRBJ2-1	SARALGLAGHNEQF
TRBV7-9	many	TRBJ2-1	ASSQQGAGGPYNEQF
TRBV29-1	many	TRBJ2-1	SVEPFGGNLVSYNEQF
TRBV12-3/TRBV12-4	many	TRBJ2-3	ASRRTSGGTDTQY
TRBV25-1	many	TRBJ1-4	ASSSSRTIEEKLF
TRBV5-6	many	TRBJ2-3	ASSLAWGAASTDTQY
TRBV20-1	-	TRBJ1-5	SASSGSMGQPQH
TRBV7-9	few	TRBJ1-6	ASSLGETGLSPLH
TRBV27	many	TRBJ2-3	ASSMGLAGFAGTQY
TRBV6-2/TRBV6-3	few	TRBJ2-3	ASSPKLAVGTDTQY
TRBV25-1	few	TRBJ2-4	ASSDNFLAKNIQY
TRBV20-1	-	TRBJ2-5	SARFLWEETQY
TRBV6-2/TRBV6-3	many	TRBJ1-1	ASSLGPDTEAF
TRBV28	many	TRBJ2-7	ASSLNYEQY
TRBV11-2	many	TRBJ1-2	ASSSRSSAGPPYGYT
TRBV10-3	many	TRBJ2-3	AISESTDTQY
TRBV12-5	-	TRBJ2-2	ASGLGGEGRAYTGELF
TRBV12-3/TRBV12-4	many	TRBJ1-2	ASSQGRAGVT
TRBV12-3/TRBV12-4	many	TRBJ2-5	ASRQGGETQY
TRBV10-3	-	TRBJ1-1	AISDRGQGNTEAF
TRBV2	many	TRBJ2-7	ASSWGSRYEQY
TRBV7-9	few	TRBJ2-7	ASSRGDSRIEQY
TRBV5-7	-	TRBJ2-7	ASSLAGNLYEQY
TRBV19	-	TRBJ2-3	ASAPHGQGITDTQY
TRBV6-1	many	TRBJ1-5	ASSELPRPQH
TRBV19	many	TRBJ2-4	ASSQLANIQY
TRBV4-1	-	TRBJ2-5	ASSQDPAGGLLETQY
TRBV2	many	TRBJ2-3	ASRDRYTDTQY
TRBV29-1	few	TRBJ2-2	SVRQGSGELF
TRBV4-1	-	TRBJ2-2	ASSQVPRRHTGELF
TRBV3-1	few	TRBJ1-4	ASSRGRKEKLF
TRBV6-1	many	TRBJ2-1	ASSVTSGSNEQF
TRBV6-1	many	TRBJ1-1	VVSRLNTEAF
TRBV3-1	-	TRBJ2-7	ASSQEAGLYEQY
TRBV14	many	TRBJ2-7	ASSQIPASEQY
TRBV19	many	TRBJ1-1	ASSAGAGRNTEAF
TRBV6-5	many	TRBJ1-6	ASSYSGQGISKNSPLH
TRBV9	-	TRBJ1-2	ASSVVGTYGYT